Each of the 29 T cell receptor beta chains below was sequenced from the same sample in a study of CD8 T cells in Susac syndrome (dated by TCRdb to the late 2010s). Library method: the immunoSEQ multiplex PCR assay. RNA was extracted using the RNeasy kit, and about 0.45 to 1 ug of the RNA was reverse transcribed with random hexamers. The public reads were reprocessed in TCRdb via fastp at Q25 and MiXCR, keeping in-frame beta chains. Rows with a matching CDR3 protein are joined into one entry that keeps the most common DNA and genes. Within this sample are 150,000 to 200,000 distinct CDR3 sequences, with about 93% of them counted one time only. The ten largest account for 0.14% of the sample. Source material: CD4+ T cells from PBMCs. Every receptor here comes from a human donor in good health.

J is TRBJ2-2 and V is TRBV28; no clear D gene. Trimming stripped 6 bases from V and 3 bases from J, with 2 bases between. Per the germline V gene, CDR1 is MDHEN and CDR2 is SYDVKM. The CDR3 covers 11 residues. This chain's CDR3 is CASRYTGELFF. In DNA form, the CDR3 reads TGTGCCAGCAGGTACACCGGGGAGCTGTTTTTT.

The rearrangement uses TRBV4-3 and TRBJ1-2, with D unresolved. The CDR3 totals 14 residues. Germline CDR1 LGHNA, CDR2 YSLEER. The germline V and J ends were trimmed by 0 bases and 7 bases, with 12 bases remaining between them. This CDR3 is CASSQDISGGGYTF. In DNA form, the CDR3 reads TGCGCCAGCAGCCAAGATATATCGGGTGGTGGCTACACCTTC.

The CDR3, as DNA: TGTGCCAGCAGCTTAGCCTTGGGAGGGACCTCTGGAAACACCATATATTTT. Its protein product is CASSLALGGTSGNTIYF. This chain connects TRBV7-2 to TRBJ1-3, with D maybe TRBD1 (5 bases). The CDR3 has 17 residues. Germline V gene sequence: CDR1 SGHTA, CDR2 FQGNSA. V lost 0 bases and J 0 bases, leaving 12 bases between the germline ends.

V and J are TRBV12-3 or TRBV12-4 and TRBJ2-7; TRBD1 aligns across 8 bases. J gave up 5 bases and V 1 base, and 7 bases lay outside the gene matches. The CDR3 sequence is 15 residues long. CDR3 in amino acids: CASSLGPGQGHEQYF. The CDR3 DNA is TGTGCCAGCAGTTTAGGGCCAGGACAGGGCCACGAGCAGTACTTC.

The genes are TRBV11-2 and TRBJ1-1; D is undetermined. Trimming took off 1 base at V and 3 bases at J, with 6 bases between the two ends. CDR3 length: 13 amino acids. Germline assignment: CDR1 SGHAT and CDR2 FQNNGV. CDR3 sequence (DNA): TGTGCCAGCAGCTTAGGGGCAGACACTGAAGCTTTCTTT. The encoded protein is CASSLGADTEAFF. The full variable domain, in which reference TRBV11-2 and TRBJ1-1 provide the parts outside the CDR3, is EAGVAQSPRYKIIEKRQSVAFWCNPISGHATLYWYQQILGQGPKLLIQFQNNGVVDDSQLPKDRFSAERLKGVDSTLKIQPAKLEDSAVYLCASSLGADTEAFFGQGTRLTVV.

This sequence joins TRBV20-1 and TRBJ1-2; TRBD1 is a possible D gene (6 bases). Germline CDR1 is DFQATT and CDR2 is SNEGSKA (reference sequence). The CDR3 spans 13 residues. Deletions cut 0 bases from V and 5 bases from J, with 10 bases between. The CDR3 protein is CSARDGTSYGYTF. The CDR3 coding sequence is TGCAGTGCTAGAGATGGGACATCTTATGGCTACACCTTC.

V and J are TRBV30 and TRBJ2-7; the match to TRBD2 covers 7 bases. This CDR3 is 12 amino acids long. With 5 bases clipped from V and 5 bases from J, the junction kept 6 bases outside the gene matches. In germline, CDR1 is GTSNPN, CDR2 SVGIG (reference sequence). In DNA form, the CDR3 reads TGTGCCTGGCAACCCGGGACTAACGAGCAGTACTTC. This gives the protein CAWQPGTNEQYF.

This chain connects TRBV12-3 or TRBV12-4 to TRBJ2-5, with 8 positions matching TRBD1. Trimming cost V 5 bases and J 1 base; bases outside gene matches: 0. This CDR3 contains 13 residues. The CDR3 DNA reads TGTGCCAGCAGTGGACAGGGCCAAGAGACCCAGTACTTC. Its protein product is CASSGQGQETQYF.

This rearrangement joins TRBV27 to TRBJ1-4, with a tentative D call TRBD1 (5 bases). Trimming cost V 7 bases and J 6 bases, with 15 bases left between them. The CDR3 is 14 residues long. Germline V gene lookup returns CDR1 MNHEY and CDR2 SMNVEV (reference sequence). The CDR3 spells CASKDSADHEKLFF. The CDR3 nucleotides are TGTGCCAGCAAAGACAGCGCCGATCATGAAAAACTGTTTTTT. The full variable domain, in which reference TRBV27 and TRBJ1-4 provide the parts outside the CDR3, is EAQVTQNPRYLITVTGKKLTVTCSQNMNHEYMSWYRQDPGLGLRQIYYSMNVEVTDKGDVPEGYKVSRKEKRNFPLILESPSPNQTSLYFCASKDSADHEKLFFGSGTQLSVL.

This chain links TRBV15 with TRBJ2-1; 10 positions agree with TRBD2. This CDR3 region has 16 residues. The V segment lost 5 bases and the J segment 4 bases; nucleotides outside the gene matches: 8. The germline V gene has CDR1 LNHNV and CDR2 YYDKDF (reference sequence). The CDR3 nucleotides are TGTGCCACCAGCGGAGCGGGGGGGTATAGTTACAATGAGCAGTTCTTC. Protein sequence: CATSGAGGYSYNEQFF.

This chain joins TRBV24-1 and TRBJ1-5; possibly TRBD1 for D (5 bases). Between the trimmed V and J ends, which lost 0 bases and 2 bases, there was a span of 7 bases. Germline V CDR1 and CDR2: KGHDR, SFDVKD. CDR3 size: 15 residues. The CDR3 sequence is CATSDLTGGNQPQHF. DNA of the CDR3: TGTGCCACCAGTGATTTGACAGGTGGCAATCAGCCCCAGCATTTT.

V and J are TRBV15 and TRBJ1-5, with TRBD1 matching 11 bases. The CDR3 is 16 residues long. Germline V gives CDR1 LNHNV, CDR2 YYDKDF (reference sequence). The junction had 7 bases not matched to a gene; V was cut back by 3 bases and J by 6 bases. CDR3 DNA sequence: TGTGCCACCAGCAGGCCGGGACAGGGGGTAATTCAGCCCCAGCATTTT. Protein product: CATSRPGQGVIQPQHF.

CDR3 coding DNA: TGCCGCGGGGCAGACGGGAATACGCAGTATTTT. It specifies CRGADGNTQYF. The J gene is TRBJ2-3, the V gene TRBV20-1, with a tentative D call TRBD2 (6 bases). Germline loops: CDR1 DFQATT, CDR2 SNEGSKA (reference sequence). This CDR3 has 11 residues.

Remarks on this clonotype: Compared with germline, one end of the junction differs, possibly owing to a read error. The CDR3 DNA is TGCAGCGTTCAAGAGGGGCGCTACACCTTC. Its translation: CSVQEGRYTF. The chain couples TRBV29-1 to TRBJ1-2; perhaps TRBD1 as D (5 bases). The CDR3 is 10 residues long. Germline values: CDR1 SQVTM, CDR2 ANQGSEA.

The genes are TRBV7-2 and TRBJ1-5; no firm D call. Trimming removed 0 bases at V and 7 bases at J, with 7 bases between. The CDR3 sequence is 13 residues long. In germline, CDR1 is SGHTA, CDR2 FQGNSA. The CDR3 spells CASSLADGQPQHF. CDR3 sequence (DNA): TGTGCCAGCAGCTTAGCGGATGGCCAGCCCCAGCATTTT.

A single count supports this clonotype. CDR3 in amino acids: CATSIAGEGTDTQYF. The CDR3 region has the DNA TGTGCCACCAGCATAGCGGGGGAGGGTACAGATACGCAGTATTTT. The chain employs TRBV24-1 and TRBJ2-3; TRBD2 matches at 9 bases. J lost 3 bases, V lost 7 bases, and 7 bases had no gene match. The germline CDR1 and CDR2 sequences are KGHDR and SFDVKD. The CDR3 is 15 amino acids.

V is TRBV14 and J is TRBJ2-1, with no clear D. The V gene lost 4 bases and the J gene lost 6 bases, with 10 bases spanning the gap. This CDR3 region has 13 residues. In germline, CDR1 is SGHDN, CDR2 FVKESK. This chain's CDR3 is CASSLTPTNEQFF. For the CDR3, the DNA is TGTGCCAGCAGCCTGACCCCGACCAATGAGCAGTTCTTC. Based on the CDR3 plus reference TRBV14 and TRBJ2-1, the full variable domain is EAGVTQFPSHSVIEKGQTVTLRCDPISGHDNLYWYRRVMGKEIKFLLHFVKESKQDESGMPNNRFLAERTGGTYSTLKVQPAELEDSGVYFCASSLTPTNEQFFGPGTRLTVL.

The chain has TRBV29-1 and TRBJ2-2; unclear D gene. This CDR3 is built from 11 residues. Germline CDR1 is SQVTM and CDR2 is ANQGSEA. Trimming stripped 4 bases from V and 3 bases from J, with 3 bases between. The CDR3 DNA sequence: TGCAGCGTTGGGGACACCGGGGAGCTGTTTTTT. Its protein is CSVGDTGELFF.

The chain recombines TRBV3-1 with TRBJ2-5; 7 bases are a match to TRBD2. The CDR3 is made up of 17 amino acids. V dropped 0 bases and J dropped 5; count of bases not matched to a gene: 12. The germline gives CDR1 LGHDT, CDR2 YNNKEL (reference sequence). CDR3 nucleotides: TGTGCCAGCAGCCAAGATATAAGCGGGGTTCGGCGGGAGACCCAGTACTTC. It yields the protein CASSQDISGVRRETQYF.

The chain uses TRBV7-2 and TRBJ2-6; D unclear. In germline, CDR1 is SGHTA, CDR2 FQGNSA. Between the trimmed V and J ends, which lost 3 bases and 2 bases, there was a span of 11 bases. This CDR3 comprises 16 residues. The CDR3 nucleotides are TGTGCCAGCAGCTTCGAAGAGTGGGCTGGGGCCAACGTCCTGACTTTC. Its translation: CASSFEEWAGANVLTF.

This rearrangement joins TRBV5-1 to TRBJ2-5, with 13 nucleotides matching TRBD2. The CDR3 loop spans 17 amino acids. Trimming took 4 bases from V and 3 from J; bases not matched to a gene: 9. The germline V gene has CDR1 SGHRS and CDR2 YFSETQ. The CDR3 region has the DNA TGCGCCAGCAGCCGGGGACTAGCGGGAACCCTCGAAGAGACCCAGTACTTC. Encoded protein: CASSRGLAGTLEETQYF.

The chain links TRBV5-1 to TRBJ1-4; D is ambiguous. This CDR3 comprises 14 residues. V was shortened by 3 bases and J by 3 bases, with 9 bases between the two germline ends. Germline CDR1 reads SGHRS; CDR2 reads YFSETQ. The CDR3 region is CASSSDVSNEKLFF. CDR3 coding DNA: TGCGCCAGCAGCTCAGATGTTTCTAATGAAAAACTGTTTTTT.

CDR3 amino acids: CSASSEEQYF. CDR3 nucleotide sequence: TGCAGTGCTTCTTCTGAGGAGCAGTACTTC. The genes are TRBV20-1 and TRBJ2-7; D uncertain. The CDR3 consists of 10 residues. Germline-derived CDR1 and CDR2 are DFQATT and SNEGSKA (reference sequence). V lost 5 bases, J lost 7 bases, and 9 bases lay in between.

The chain links TRBV20-1 to TRBJ1-4; no reliable D call. Per germline, CDR1 DFQATT and CDR2 SNEGSKA (reference sequence). The CDR3 runs to 13 residues. V was pared by 5 bases and J by 0 bases, with 7 bases between. The CDR3 reads CSALGPTNEKLFF. Here the CDR3 DNA reads TGCAGTGCTCTCGGTCCAACTAATGAAAAACTGTTTTTT.

The V call is TRBV2, the J call TRBJ2-5; 8 nucleotides line up with TRBD2. The trim removed 6 bases at V and 6 bases at J, leaving 6 bases unmatched. Germline V gives CDR1 SNHLY, CDR2 FYNNEI. This CDR3 is 13 amino acids long. The CDR3 nucleotides read TGTGCCAGCAGGAGGGGACTAGGGAAGACCCAGTACTTC. Translation gives CASRRGLGKTQYF.

The V and J genes are TRBV7-2 and TRBJ2-5; D uncertain. CDR3 length equals 14 residues. Germline CDR1 is SGHTA and CDR2 is FQGNSA. The ends were cut back, 1 base at V and 4 bases at J, with 10 bases in the middle. CDR3 sequence reads: CASSLGRSGETQYF. The DNA of the CDR3 is TGTGCCAGCAGCTTAGGACGGTCAGGAGAGACCCAGTACTTC.

V and J are TRBV18 and TRBJ1-2; unclear D gene. The CDR3 has 14 residues. Germline lookup yields CDR1 KGHSH and CDR2 LQKENI. V lost 3 bases to trimming and J lost 5 bases, with 13 bases between them. The CDR3 DNA sequence: TGTGCCAGCTCACCCAAGGACGCAAGATATGGCTACACCTTC. It yields the protein CASSPKDARYGYTF.

The genes are TRBV20-1 and TRBJ2-1, with D possibly TRBD1 on 6 matching bases. Trimming stripped 5 bases from V and 8 bases from J, with 19 bases between. CDR1 DFQATT and CDR2 SNEGSKA come from the germline V gene (reference sequence). The CDR3 loop spans 14 amino acids. The CDR3 region has the DNA TGCAGTGCTGCCCTGGGGAGAGCAGGGGATGAGCAGTTCTTC. It yields the protein CSAALGRAGDEQFF.

The V and J genes are TRBV29-1 and TRBJ1-1; D gene unclear. The CDR3 loop spans 13 amino acids. Germline CDR1 reads SQVTM; CDR2 reads ANQGSEA. V lost 7 bases and J lost 0, with 12 bases in between. The CDR3 spells CSDVPDVNTEAFF. CDR3 coding DNA: TGCAGCGATGTCCCCGACGTGAACACTGAAGCTTTCTTT.